This T cell receptor beta chain was identified during a study of cytomegalovirus exposure and HLA in healthy donors. On the study more broadly: When 300 to 400 donors were genotyped, around 77% of them were found to fall in the Caucasian-associated ancestry cluster.

This CDR3 is 15 amino acids long. CDR1 is SGDLS and CDR2 is YYNGEE in the germline V gene. Trimming stripped 1 base from V and 4 bases from J, with 14 bases between. About this clone: The antigen remains undetermined.

General study findings and limits: Usually a TCR sequence was rare, but some public TCRs were found in many donors. Cytomegalovirus-associated TCR beta chains were listed, numbering more than 150.

It was with 60 Vbeta and 13 Jbeta primers that the PCR ran. Generated by immunoSEQ multiplex PCR, the TCRdb table keeps only in-frame clones and is missing some. The data hold about 140,000 clones, with around 79% observed a single time. Sequencing was done on a sample of PBMCs. The V and J genes are TRBV9 and TRBJ2-5, with D possibly TRBD2 on 6 matching bases. The source is a female donor in good health and CMV-seronegative. The CDR3: CASSVSGTVPETQYF. As DNA, the CDR3 is TGTGCCAGCAGCGTATCGGGGACTGTCCCAGAGACCCAGTACTTC. Filled out from reference TRBV9 and TRBJ2-5, the complete variable domain reads DSGVTQTPKHLITATGQRVTLRCSPRSGDLSVYWYQQSLDQGLQFLIQYYNGEERAKGNILERFSAQQFPDLHSELNLSSLELGDSALYFCASSVSGTVPETQYFGPGTRLLVL.